One TCR beta chain is described in this entry. What it recognizes is unknown. V was trimmed by 4 bases and J by 0 bases, leaving 9 bases between them. The CDR3 runs 14 residues. The germline CDR1 and CDR2 sequences are MGHRA and YSYEKL. This sample is drawn from a study of T-cell memory formation after mild COVID-19. The wider study: There were largely donor-specific TCR clusters.

Study observations and caveats: Day 37-peaking second-wave clones had unconfirmed SARS-CoV-2 specificity. Later expanders leaned toward CD4+, whereas clones contracting from day 15 to 85 were balanced CD4/CD8.

Researchers used 5'RACE with constant-segment primers to make TCR alpha and TCR beta cDNA libraries that carry sample barcodes and UMIs. TCRdb independently ran MiXCR on the 5' RACE reads; one entry per CDR3 protein. The sample has about 110,000 distinct CDR3 sequences; around 15% are singletons. This chain links TRBV4-1 with TRBJ2-5, with D maybe TRBD2 (5 bases). The sequence was collected from a man aged 18 to 29 who had mild COVID-19 (a few samples of this study predate the infection). Cell type and time point are not known. Sequencing input: PBMCs or a T cell subset sorted from them (not recorded which). The CDR3 protein is CASSLFGDQETQYF. CDR3 nucleotide sequence: TGCGCCAGCAGCCTTTTCGGGGACCAAGAGACCCAGTACTTC.